These 14 T cell receptor beta chains originate from one sample sequenced in a study of a mutant IDH1 vaccine in newly diagnosed glioma. These receptors' antigens are unknown. Profiling relied on immunoSEQ multiplex PCR, and the TCRdb table lists in-frame clones only, not all of them. The repertoire consists of around 53,000 clones, with roughly nine tenths occurring once and the leading ten covering around 2.4%. Described time point: week 11, during vaccination. Each vaccine dose was 300 ug of mutant IDH1 20-mer peptide, with topical imiquimod. Source: PBMCs, taken from a glioma patient whose treatment included an IDH1 peptide vaccine. All receptors come from a man aged 50-59 years with glioma.

The rearrangement links TRBV7-8 to TRBJ2-5; D is undetermined. V was shortened by 1 base and J by 1 base, with 13 bases between the two germline ends. The V gene's germline CDR1 is SGHVS and CDR2 FQNEAQ. CDR3 size: 16 residues. CDR3 residues: CASSLERWWGQETQYF. The CDR3 DNA sequence: TGTGCCAGCAGCTTAGAGCGATGGTGGGGCCAAGAGACCCAGTACTTC.

The chain joins TRBV11-2 to TRBJ1-6; TRBD1 is a possible D gene (5 bases). The germline CDR1 and CDR2 sequences are SGHAT and FQNNGV. The CDR3 contains 15 residues. Trimming took 2 bases from V and 6 from J, leaving 11 bases between them. CDR3 in DNA: TGTGCCAGCAGCTTACTGGGGGGAAGTAATTCACCCCTCCACTTT. Amino acids: CASSLLGGSNSPLHF.

This sequence joins TRBV29-1 and TRBJ1-5; no reliable D call. The CDR3 loop spans 13 amino acids. Germline V lookup: CDR1 SQVTM, CDR2 ANQGSEA. V lost 3 bases and J 5 bases, leaving 11 bases between the germline ends. The CDR3 region has the DNA TGCAGCGTTGAGGTAGACATTTATCAGCCCCAGCATTTT. This codes for CSVEVDIYQPQHF.

The chain uses TRBV4-3 and TRBJ2-1; D is perhaps TRBD1 (7 bases). The V end lost 4 bases, the J end lost 9 bases, and 13 bases lay between the germline ends. Germline V gene data show CDR1 as LGHNA and CDR2 as YSLEER. The CDR3 consists of 13 residues. CDR3 nucleotide sequence: TGCGCCAGCAGCCCCCAGGGGGAGGTTGAGCAGTTCTTC. It encodes CASSPQGEVEQFF.

The chain uses TRBV6-6 and TRBJ2-7, with no clear D. Germline assignment: CDR1 MNHNY and CDR2 SVGAGI (reference sequence). The CDR3 spans 13 residues. V gave up 6 bases and J gave up 3 bases, with 12 bases separating them. The DNA of the CDR3 is TGTGCCAGCAGCCACCCCCAGAACTACGAGCAGTACTTC. Protein: CASSHPQNYEQYF.

V and J are TRBV5-6 and TRBJ1-1, with 7 bases lining up with TRBD1. Trimming cost V 0 bases and J 3 bases; bases outside gene matches: 8. The CDR3 is made up of 16 amino acids. In germline, CDR1 is SGHDT, CDR2 YYEEEE. The CDR3 here is CASSLEAGQVYTEAFF. CDR3 sequence (DNA): TGTGCCAGCAGCTTGGAGGCTGGACAGGTCTACACTGAAGCTTTCTTT.

The chain has TRBV5-1 and TRBJ2-5, with 11 positions matching TRBD1. V was pared by 4 bases and J by 5 bases, with 4 bases of the junction left unmatched. Looked up from germline, CDR1 is SGHRS and CDR2 is YFSETQ. This CDR3 spans 14 amino acids. This CDR3 is CASSLGDRGETQYF. CDR3 nucleotide sequence: TGCGCCAGCAGCCTGGGGGACAGGGGGGAGACCCAGTACTTC.

This chain joins TRBV5-1 and TRBJ2-2, with 9 bases fitting TRBD1. J was trimmed by 5 bases and V by 4 bases; bases with no gene match: 6. Germline CDR1 is SGHRS and CDR2 is YFSETQ. This CDR3 has 15 amino acids. CDR3 residues: CASSIGTGRTGELFF. CDR3 nucleotides: TGCGCCAGCAGCATAGGGACAGGGCGAACCGGGGAGCTGTTTTTT.

The chain uses TRBV19 and TRBJ1-5; a weak D match, TRBD1 (5 bases). The CDR3 extends over 12 amino acids. V was cut by 7 bases and J by 11 bases, with 15 bases left in between. CDR1 is LNHDA and CDR2 is SQIVND in the germline V gene (reference sequence). The CDR3 sequence: CASMGTISSQHF. CDR3 nucleotides: TGTGCCAGTATGGGGACCATCAGCTCCCAGCATTTT.

The chain employs TRBV29-1 and TRBJ2-3; 8 bases match TRBD2. The CDR3 is 16 residues long. Germline CDR1 SQVTM, CDR2 ANQGSEA. V gave up 0 bases and J gave up 0 bases; unmatched junction bases: 5. CDR3 amino acids: CSVEDQAGVSTDTQYF. The DNA for the CDR3 is TGCAGCGTTGAAGATCAAGCGGGGGTTAGCACAGATACGCAGTATTTT.

V usage is TRBV6-5 and J usage is TRBJ2-7; D remains unclear. The CDR3 consists of 15 residues. Trimming shortened V by 0 bases and J by 0 bases, and 9 bases separated the two germline ends. CDR1 MNHEY and CDR2 SVGAGI come from the germline V gene. The CDR3 DNA follows: TGTGCCAGCAGTTACTCGAGCCTAGGCTCCTACGAGCAGTACTTC. It specifies CASSYSSLGSYEQYF.

This clone appeared a few times. The CDR3 loop reads CASSLPLGSGELFF. CDR3 sequence (DNA): TGCGCCAGCAGCCTTCCGCTAGGGTCCGGGGAGCTGTTTTTT. V and J are TRBV5-1 and TRBJ2-2; D gene unclear. Trimming shortened V by 4 bases and J by 6 bases, and 13 bases separated the two germline ends. The germline CDR1 and CDR2 sequences are SGHRS and YFSETQ. This CDR3 spans 14 amino acids.

The rearrangement uses TRBV5-1 and TRBJ2-5, with unresolved D. Trimming stripped 3 bases from V and 4 bases from J, with 7 bases between. CDR1 is SGHRS and CDR2 is YFSETQ in the germline V gene. The CDR3 is made up of 12 amino acids. CDR3 residues: CASSYTRETQYF. CDR3 nucleotide sequence: TGCGCCAGCAGCTATACTCGAGAGACCCAGTACTTC.

The chain is built from TRBV4-2 and TRBJ2-2, with 8 bases aligning to TRBD2. The germline gives CDR1 LGHNA, CDR2 YNFKEQ. V lost 5 bases and J lost 7; bases outside the gene matches: 15. This CDR3 has 17 residues. As DNA, the CDR3 is TGTGCCAGCAGCTCAAGCGGGACCGGGGGGGAAAGCGGGGAGCTGTTTTTT. This encodes CASSSSGTGGESGELFF.